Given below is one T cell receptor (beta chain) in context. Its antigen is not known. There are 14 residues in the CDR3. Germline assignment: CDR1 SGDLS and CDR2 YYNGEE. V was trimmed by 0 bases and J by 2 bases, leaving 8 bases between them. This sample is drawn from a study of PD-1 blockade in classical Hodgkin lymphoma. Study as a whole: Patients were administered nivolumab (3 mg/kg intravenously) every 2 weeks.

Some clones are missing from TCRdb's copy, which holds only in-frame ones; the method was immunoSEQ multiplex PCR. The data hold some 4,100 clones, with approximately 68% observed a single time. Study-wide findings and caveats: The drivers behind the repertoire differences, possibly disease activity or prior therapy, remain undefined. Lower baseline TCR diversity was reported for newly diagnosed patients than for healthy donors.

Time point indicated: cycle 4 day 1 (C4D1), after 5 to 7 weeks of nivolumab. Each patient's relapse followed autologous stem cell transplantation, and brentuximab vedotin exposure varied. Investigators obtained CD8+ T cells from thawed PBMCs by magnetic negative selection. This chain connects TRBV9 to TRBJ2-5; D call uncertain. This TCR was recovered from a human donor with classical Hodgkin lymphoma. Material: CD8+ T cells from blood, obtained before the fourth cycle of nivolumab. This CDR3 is CASSVGAAQETQYF. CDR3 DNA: TGTGCCAGCAGCGTAGGGGCCGCGCAAGAGACCCAGTACTTC.